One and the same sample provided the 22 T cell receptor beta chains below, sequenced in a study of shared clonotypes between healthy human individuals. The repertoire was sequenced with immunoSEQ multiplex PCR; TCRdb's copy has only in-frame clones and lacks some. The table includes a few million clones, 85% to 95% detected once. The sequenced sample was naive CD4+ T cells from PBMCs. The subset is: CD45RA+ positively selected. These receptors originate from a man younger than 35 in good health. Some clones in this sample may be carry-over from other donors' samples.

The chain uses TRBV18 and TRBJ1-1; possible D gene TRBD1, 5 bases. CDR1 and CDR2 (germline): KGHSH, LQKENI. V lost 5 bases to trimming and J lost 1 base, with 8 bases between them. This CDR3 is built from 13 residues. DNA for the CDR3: TGTGCCAGCTCATCGGACAAGAACACTGAAGCTTTCTTT. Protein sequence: CASSSDKNTEAFF.

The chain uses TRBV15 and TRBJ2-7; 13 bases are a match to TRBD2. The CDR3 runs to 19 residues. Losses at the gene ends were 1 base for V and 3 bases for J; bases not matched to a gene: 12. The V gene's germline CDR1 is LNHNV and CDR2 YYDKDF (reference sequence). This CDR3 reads CATSRGRLAGGPADYEQYF. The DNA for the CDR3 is TGTGCCACCAGCAGAGGCAGACTAGCGGGAGGTCCTGCAGACTACGAGCAGTACTTC.

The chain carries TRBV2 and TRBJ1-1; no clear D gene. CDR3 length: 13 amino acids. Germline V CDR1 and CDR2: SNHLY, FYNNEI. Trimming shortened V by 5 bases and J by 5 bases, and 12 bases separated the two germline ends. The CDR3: CASSLTMRTEAFF. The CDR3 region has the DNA TGTGCCAGCAGTCTCACAATGCGGACTGAAGCTTTCTTT. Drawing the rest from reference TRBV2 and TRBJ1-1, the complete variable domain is EPEVTQTPSHQVTQMGQEVILRCVPISNHLYFYWYRQILGQKVEFLVSFYNNEISEKSEIFDDQFSVERPDGSNFTLKIRSTKLEDSAMYFCASSLTMRTEAFFGQGTRLTVV.

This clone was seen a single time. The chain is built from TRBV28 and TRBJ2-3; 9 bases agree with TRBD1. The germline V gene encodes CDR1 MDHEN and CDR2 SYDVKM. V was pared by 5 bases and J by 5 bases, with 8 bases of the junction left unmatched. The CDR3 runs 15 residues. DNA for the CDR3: TGTGCCAGCAGTCATGACAGGGGGGGGAGAGATACGCAGTATTTT. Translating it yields CASSHDRGGRDTQYF.

For the CDR3, the DNA is TGTGCCAGCAGTTACTCGAGGTCAGGGGCGTCCTATGGCTACACCTTC. Its protein is CASSYSRSGASYGYTF. This rearrangement joins TRBV6-5 to TRBJ1-2, with D perhaps matching TRBD1 (6 bases). This CDR3 has 16 amino acids. V lost 0 bases and J lost 4, with 15 bases in between. CDR1 MNHEY and CDR2 SVGAGI come from the germline V gene.

CDR3 region: CASSPRVPELQETQYF. In DNA, the CDR3 is TGTGCCAGCTCACCACGAGTCCCAGAATTACAAGAGACCCAGTACTTC. The chain is built from TRBV18 and TRBJ2-5; no firm D call. The germline V and J ends were trimmed by 1 base and 2 bases, with 14 bases remaining between them. CDR3 length: 16 amino acids. Looked up from germline, CDR1 is KGHSH and CDR2 is LQKENI.

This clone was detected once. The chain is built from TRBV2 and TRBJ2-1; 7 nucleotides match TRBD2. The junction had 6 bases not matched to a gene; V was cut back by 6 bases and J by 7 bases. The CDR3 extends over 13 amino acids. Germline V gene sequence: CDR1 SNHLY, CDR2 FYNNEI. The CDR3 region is CASRWTSSNEQFF. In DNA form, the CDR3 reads TGTGCCAGCAGATGGACTAGTTCAAATGAGCAGTTCTTC.

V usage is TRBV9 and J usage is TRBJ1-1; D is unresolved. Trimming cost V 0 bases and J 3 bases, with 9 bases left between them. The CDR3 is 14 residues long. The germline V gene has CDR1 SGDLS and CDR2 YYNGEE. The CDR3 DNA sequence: TGTGCCAGCAGCGTAGACTTCGAATACACTGAAGCTTTCTTT. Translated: CASSVDFEYTEAFF.

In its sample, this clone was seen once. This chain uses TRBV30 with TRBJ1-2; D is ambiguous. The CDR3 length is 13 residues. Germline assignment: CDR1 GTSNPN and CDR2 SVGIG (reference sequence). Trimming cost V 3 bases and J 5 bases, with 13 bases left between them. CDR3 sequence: CAWRRGISYGYTF. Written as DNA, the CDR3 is TGTGCCTGGAGACGAGGGATCAGTTATGGCTACACCTTC.

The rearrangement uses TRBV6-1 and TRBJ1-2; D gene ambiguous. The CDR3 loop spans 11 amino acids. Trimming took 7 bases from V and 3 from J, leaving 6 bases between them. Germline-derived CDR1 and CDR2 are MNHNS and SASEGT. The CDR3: CASNRDYGYTF. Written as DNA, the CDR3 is TGTGCCAGCAATAGGGACTATGGCTACACCTTC.

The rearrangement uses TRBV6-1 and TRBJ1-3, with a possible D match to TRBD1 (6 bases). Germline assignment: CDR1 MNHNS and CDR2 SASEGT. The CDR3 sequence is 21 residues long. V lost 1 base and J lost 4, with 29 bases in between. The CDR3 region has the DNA TGTGCCAGCAGTGAAGTCCCTACCGGGACACCCTTTCGGACGGGAGGAAACACCATATATTTT. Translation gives CASSEVPTGTPFRTGGNTIYF.

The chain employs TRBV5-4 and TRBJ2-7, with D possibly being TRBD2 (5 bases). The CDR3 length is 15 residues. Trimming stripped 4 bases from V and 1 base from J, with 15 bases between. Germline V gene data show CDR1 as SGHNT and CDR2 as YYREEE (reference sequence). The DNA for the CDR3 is TGTGCCAGCAGCAGACTACCTACGACTTCCTACGAGCAGTACTTC. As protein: CASSRLPTTSYEQYF.

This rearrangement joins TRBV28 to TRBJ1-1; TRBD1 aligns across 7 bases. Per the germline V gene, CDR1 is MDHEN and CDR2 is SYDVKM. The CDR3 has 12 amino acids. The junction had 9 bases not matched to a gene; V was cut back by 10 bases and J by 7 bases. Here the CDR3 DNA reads TGTGCCACCCTGCGGGACAGTCTTGAAGCTTTCTTT. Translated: CATLRDSLEAFF.

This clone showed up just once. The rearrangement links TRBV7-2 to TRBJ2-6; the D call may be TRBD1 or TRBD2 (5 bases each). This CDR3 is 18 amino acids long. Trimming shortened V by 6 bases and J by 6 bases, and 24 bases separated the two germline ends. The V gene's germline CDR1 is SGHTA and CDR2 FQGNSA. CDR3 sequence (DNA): TGTGCCAGCAGTTTTCGAACCGGGACGTACCCTGAGGCCAACGTCCTGACTTTC. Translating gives CASSFRTGTYPEANVLTF.

The CDR3 protein is CASSFLSAPDYEQYF. CDR3 nucleotide sequence: TGTGCCAGCAGTTTCCTTTCCGCCCCCGACTACGAGCAGTACTTC. This chain links TRBV28 with TRBJ2-7, with no clear D. The CDR3 sequence is 15 residues long. Germline V gene data show CDR1 as MDHEN and CDR2 as SYDVKM. V gave up 3 bases and J gave up 3 bases, with 15 bases separating them.

This CDR3 is CASSRYRQETQYF. In nucleotides, the CDR3 is TGTGCCAGCTCACGCTACAGGCAAGAGACCCAGTACTTC. This sequence joins TRBV18 and TRBJ2-5; D is perhaps TRBD1 (5 bases). CDR3 length: 13 amino acids. V gave up 4 bases and J gave up 2 bases, with 8 bases separating them. CDR1 and CDR2 from the germline V gene are KGHSH and LQKENI.

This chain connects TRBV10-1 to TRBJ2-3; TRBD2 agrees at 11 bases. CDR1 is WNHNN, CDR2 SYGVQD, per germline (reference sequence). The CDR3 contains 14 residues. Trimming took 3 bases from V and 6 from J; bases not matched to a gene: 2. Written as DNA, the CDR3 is TGCGCCAGCAGTGAACCTAGCGGGAGGGATACGCAGTATTTT. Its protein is CASSEPSGRDTQYF.

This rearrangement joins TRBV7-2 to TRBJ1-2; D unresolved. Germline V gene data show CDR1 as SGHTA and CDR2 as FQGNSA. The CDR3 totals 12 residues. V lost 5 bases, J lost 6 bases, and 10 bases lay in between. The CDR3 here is CASSTRTDGYTF. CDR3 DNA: TGTGCCAGCAGCACCCGGACTGATGGCTACACCTTC.

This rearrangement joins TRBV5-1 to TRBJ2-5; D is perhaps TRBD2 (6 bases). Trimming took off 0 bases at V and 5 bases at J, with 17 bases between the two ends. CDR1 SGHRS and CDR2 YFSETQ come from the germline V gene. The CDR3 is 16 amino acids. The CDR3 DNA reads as TGCGCCAGCAGCTTGGGTAATAGCGGTAGGGAGGAGACCCAGTACTTC. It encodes CASSLGNSGREETQYF.

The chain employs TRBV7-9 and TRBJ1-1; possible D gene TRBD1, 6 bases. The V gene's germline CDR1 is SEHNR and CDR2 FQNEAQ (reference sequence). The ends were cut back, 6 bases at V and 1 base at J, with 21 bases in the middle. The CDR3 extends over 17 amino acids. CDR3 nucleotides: TGTGCCAGCAGTCCCACCTGGGGGGCCGGCGGGAACACTGAAGCTTTCTTT. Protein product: CASSPTWGAGGNTEAFF.

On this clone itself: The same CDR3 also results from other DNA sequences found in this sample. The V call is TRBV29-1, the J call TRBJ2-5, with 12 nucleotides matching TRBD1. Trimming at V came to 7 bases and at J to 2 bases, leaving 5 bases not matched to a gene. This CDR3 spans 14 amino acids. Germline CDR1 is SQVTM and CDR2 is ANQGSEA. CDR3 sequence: CSARDRGRQETQYF. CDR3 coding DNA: TGCAGCGCCCGGGACAGGGGGCGGCAAGAGACCCAGTACTTC.

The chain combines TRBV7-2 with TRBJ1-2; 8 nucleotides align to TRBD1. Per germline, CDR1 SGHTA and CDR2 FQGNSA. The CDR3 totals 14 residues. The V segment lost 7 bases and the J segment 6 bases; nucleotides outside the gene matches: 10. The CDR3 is CASNSETGGNGYTF. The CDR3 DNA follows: TGTGCCAGCAACTCCGAAACAGGGGGAAATGGCTACACCTTC.